Below are 3 T cell receptor beta chains sequenced from a single sample in a study of cytomegalovirus exposure and HLA in healthy donors. This PCR relied on a set of 60 Vbeta primers and 13 Jbeta primers. Only in-frame clones appear in the TCRdb table, and some are missing; sequencing was by immunoSEQ multiplex PCR. The repertoire holds approximately 150,000 clones, with about four fifths as singletons. The specimen sequenced was PBMCs. Every receptor here comes from a woman under 30 in good health and CMV-seropositive.

The chain recombines TRBV9 with TRBJ1-1, with no clear D. Germline CDR1 is SGDLS and CDR2 is YYNGEE. This CDR3 has 13 amino acids. Trimming shortened V by 0 bases and J by 3 bases, and 6 bases separated the two germline ends. The CDR3 protein is CASSVAGYTEAFF. CDR3 nucleotide sequence: TGTGCCAGCAGCGTAGCAGGTTACACTGAAGCTTTCTTT.

This chain uses TRBV15 with TRBJ1-3, with no clear D. CDR1 is LNHNV and CDR2 is YYDKDF in the germline V gene (reference sequence). The CDR3 consists of 12 residues. Deletions cut 8 bases from V and 2 bases from J, with 7 bases between. CDR3 amino acids: CATGETGNTIYF. As DNA, the CDR3 is TGTGCCACCGGAGAGACTGGAAACACCATATATTTT.

The chain recombines TRBV5-6 with TRBJ1-2, with D hard to call. CDR1 is SGHDT, CDR2 YYEEEE, per germline. The CDR3 covers 14 residues. With 0 bases removed from V and 5 bases from J, the gap between germline ends came to 11 bases. The CDR3 loop reads CASSLDTPLYGYTF. The CDR3 region has the DNA TGTGCCAGCAGCTTGGACACCCCGCTTTATGGCTACACCTTC.